This T cell receptor (beta chain) was sequenced during a study of identical twins' blood T cells. Study-wide results and caveats: Twins shared about as many clonotypes as their cloneset sizes predicted. Each donor's most abundant TCRbeta clonotypes shared more CDR3 sequences with her twin than unrelated donors.

The CDR3 runs 13 residues. Germline CDR1 ENHRY, CDR2 SYGVKD. V was clipped by 6 bases and J by 0 bases, with 8 bases between them. This clonotype appeared many times. No antigen is known for it. TCRdb passed the 5' RACE reads through MiXCR, listing each CDR3 protein once. The sample lists hundreds of thousands of distinct CDR3 sequences; approximately 30% were seen once. The receptor comes from a woman aged 18 to 55 in good health. Input material: PBMCs. The rearrangement uses TRBV10-3 and TRBJ1-1; no firm D call. CDR3 in DNA: TGTGCCATCAGAAGTCAAATGAACACTGAAGCTTTCTTT. Its protein product is CAIRSQMNTEAFF.